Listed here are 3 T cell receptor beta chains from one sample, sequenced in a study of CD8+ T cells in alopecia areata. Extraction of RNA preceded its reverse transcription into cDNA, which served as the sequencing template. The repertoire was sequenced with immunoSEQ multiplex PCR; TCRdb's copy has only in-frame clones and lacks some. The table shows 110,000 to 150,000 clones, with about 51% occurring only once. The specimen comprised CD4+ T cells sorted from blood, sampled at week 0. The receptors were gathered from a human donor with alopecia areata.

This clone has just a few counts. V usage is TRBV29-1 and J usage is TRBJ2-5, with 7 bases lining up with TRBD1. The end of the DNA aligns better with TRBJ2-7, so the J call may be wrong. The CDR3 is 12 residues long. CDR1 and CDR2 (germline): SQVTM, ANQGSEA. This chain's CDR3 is CSAAGDSYEQYF. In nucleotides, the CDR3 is TGCAGCGCGGCAGGGGACAGCTACGAGCAGTACTTC.

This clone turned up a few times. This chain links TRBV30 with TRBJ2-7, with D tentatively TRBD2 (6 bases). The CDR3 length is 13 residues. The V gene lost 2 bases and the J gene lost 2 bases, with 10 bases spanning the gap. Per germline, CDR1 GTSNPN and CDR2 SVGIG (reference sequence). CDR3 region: CAWSRRDAYEQYF. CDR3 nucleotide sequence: TGTGCCTGGAGTCGGAGGGATGCCTACGAGCAGTACTTC.

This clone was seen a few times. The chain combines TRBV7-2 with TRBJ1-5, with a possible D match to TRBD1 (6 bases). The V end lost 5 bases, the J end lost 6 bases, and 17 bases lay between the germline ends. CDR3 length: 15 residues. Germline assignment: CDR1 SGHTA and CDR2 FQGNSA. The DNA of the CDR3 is TGTGCCAGCAGCCAGCATGGGGGCCGGAGTCAGCCCCAGCATTTT. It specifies CASSQHGGRSQPQHF.